This T cell receptor (beta chain) was sequenced in a study of lymphopenia after photon versus proton radiotherapy. Turning to this clone: No antigen is known for it.

General study results and limits: Better survival with proton therapy was suggested as possible, not demonstrated. Oligoclonal CD8+ Temra expansion after nadir drove photon patients' diversity drop. Post-nadir TCR diversity decline inversely tracked overall survival among those who died.

Trimming stripped 2 bases from V and 7 bases from J, with 9 bases between. The CDR3 is 13 residues long. Germline V gives CDR1 MDHEN, CDR2 SYDVKM. Only in-frame clones appear in the TCRdb table, and some are missing; sequencing was by immunoSEQ multiplex PCR. This sample has tens of thousands of clones; approximately 80% occur once, and the top ten carry around 15%. This chain links TRBV28 with TRBJ2-1; perhaps TRBD2 as D (6 bases). This TCR derives from a woman between 70 and 85 years old with pancreatic cancer. This specimen was peripheral blood, taken from a patient treated with proton-based radiotherapy. The CDR3: CASSLPSENEQFF. CDR3 nucleotides: TGTGCCAGCAGTTTACCTAGCGAAAATGAGCAGTTCTTC. The variable domain in full, with the rest retrieved from reference TRBV28 and TRBJ2-1, is DVKVTQSSRYLVKRTGEKVFLECVQDMDHENMFWYRQDPGLGLRLIYFSYDVKMKEKGDIPEGYSVSREKKERFSLILESASTNQTSMYLCASSLPSENEQFFGPGTRLTVL.